Following are 30 T cell receptor beta chains from one sample sequenced in a study of cytomegalovirus exposure and HLA in healthy donors. A multiplex PCR was run with 60 Vbeta primers and 13 Jbeta primers. Produced via immunoSEQ multiplex PCR; TCRdb's table is partial and in-frame only. Found here are 100,000 to 150,000 clones, 80% of them singletons; the top ten hold about 8.9%. Sequenced sample: PBMCs. The receptors were gathered from a man younger than 40 in good health and CMV-seropositive.

J is TRBJ1-2 and V is TRBV28; 8 bases are shared with TRBD1. Trimming at V came to 7 bases and at J to 6 bases, leaving 10 bases not matched to a gene. The CDR3 sequence is 14 residues long. Germline loops: CDR1 MDHEN, CDR2 SYDVKM. The CDR3: CASTFGQGADGYTF. The DNA of the CDR3 is TGTGCCAGCACTTTCGGGCAGGGGGCCGATGGCTACACCTTC.

The chain employs TRBV27 and TRBJ2-3, with no clear D. This CDR3 is 15 amino acids long. CDR1 is MNHEY and CDR2 is SMNVEV in the germline V gene (reference sequence). Deletions cut 6 bases from V and 1 base from J, with 14 bases between. The CDR3 sequence is CASSPYRARTDTQYF. Written as DNA, the CDR3 is TGTGCCAGCAGCCCATATCGAGCGCGCACAGATACGCAGTATTTT.

J is TRBJ2-1 and V is TRBV7-3; 8 nucleotides agree with TRBD2. The ends lost 5 bases at V and 7 bases at J; junction bases unmatched: 7. CDR1 is SGHTA, CDR2 FQGTGA, per germline. The CDR3 has 14 amino acids. The CDR3 loop reads CASSTQGTSNEQFF. In DNA form, the CDR3 reads TGTGCCAGCAGCACTCAAGGGACTAGTAATGAGCAGTTCTTC.

This clone was counted only a few times. The CDR3 DNA reads TGTGCCAGCAGCCCAAGTGCCCCAGGACAGTTTACTAACTATGGCTACACCTTC. Its translation is CASSPSAPGQFTNYGYTF. The chain recombines TRBV9 with TRBJ1-2; possible D gene TRBD1, 6 bases. The V and J ends lost 4 bases and 0 bases respectively, with 22 bases between them. Germline V gives CDR1 SGDLS, CDR2 YYNGEE. This CDR3 region has 18 residues.

The chain recombines TRBV11-2 with TRBJ2-7, with 7 bases aligning to TRBD1. The germline gives CDR1 SGHAT, CDR2 FQNNGV. V gave up 1 base and J gave up 2 bases; unmatched junction bases: 8. The CDR3 covers 16 residues. The CDR3 sequence: CASSLGPGQATYEQYF. The CDR3 nucleotides read TGTGCCAGCAGCTTAGGCCCAGGACAGGCCACCTACGAGCAGTACTTC. Variable domain in full (rest from reference TRBV11-2 and TRBJ2-7): EAGVAQSPRYKIIEKRQSVAFWCNPISGHATLYWYQQILGQGPKLLIQFQNNGVVDDSQLPKDRFSAERLKGVDSTLKIQPAKLEDSAVYLCASSLGPGQATYEQYFGPGTRLTVT.

The chain is built from TRBV9 and TRBJ2-2; D is unresolved. The CDR3 is made up of 16 amino acids. The germline V gene encodes CDR1 SGDLS and CDR2 YYNGEE. Trimming took 0 bases from V and 1 from J, leaving 10 bases between them. CDR3 nucleotide sequence: TGTGCCAGCAGCGTAGGAGATCCTCTGAACACCGGGGAGCTGTTTTTT. Residues: CASSVGDPLNTGELFF.

The genes are TRBV29-1 and TRBJ2-7, with a possible D match to TRBD1 (5 bases). Trimming took off 5 bases at V and 9 bases at J, with 14 bases between the two ends. Germline V gene sequence: CDR1 SQVTM, CDR2 ANQGSEA. The CDR3 extends over 11 amino acids. The CDR3 coding sequence is TGCAGCGTTCGGACGTCCACAGGGCAGTACTTC. This translates into CSVRTSTGQYF.

The rearrangement links TRBV5-6 to TRBJ2-7, with 7 bases fitting TRBD2. With 6 bases clipped from V and 5 bases from J, the junction kept 17 bases outside the gene matches. This CDR3 has 16 residues. Germline V CDR1 and CDR2: SGHDT, YYEEEE. The CDR3 is CASTPPPASGPNEQYF. Here the CDR3 DNA reads TGTGCCAGCACCCCCCCTCCGGCTAGCGGTCCCAACGAGCAGTACTTC.

This clone was seen more than once but under ten times. The gene calls are TRBV18 and TRBJ2-5; D is ambiguous. The germline gives CDR1 KGHSH, CDR2 LQKENI. This CDR3 is 13 amino acids long. Trimming took off 0 bases at V and 5 bases at J, with 7 bases between the two ends. CDR3 DNA sequence: TGTGCCAGCTCACCACCAGACACGGAGACCCAGTACTTC. Translation: CASSPPDTETQYF.

This clone was counted once. The chain uses TRBV19 and TRBJ1-5; 7 nucleotides align to TRBD1. The CDR3 has 15 residues. Per germline, CDR1 LNHDA and CDR2 SQIVND (reference sequence). V shed 8 bases, J shed 6 bases, and the junction held 13 bases outside the gene matches. The CDR3 DNA follows: TGTGCCAGTGCGTCCGGACCCCCAGGGGGTCAGCCCCAGCATTTT. The encoded protein is CASASGPPGGQPQHF.

The chain has TRBV25-1 and TRBJ1-2; possible D gene TRBD1, 6 bases. V lost 2 bases to trimming and J lost 3 bases, with 7 bases between them. The CDR3 is 13 amino acids. CDR1 and CDR2 (germline): MGHDK, SYGVNS. The DNA of the CDR3 is TGTGCCAGCAGTGAAGGACAGTACTATGGCTACACCTTC. This sequence encodes CASSEGQYYGYTF.

The V gene is TRBV28, the J gene TRBJ1-5; 7 bases line up with TRBD1. The CDR3 contains 15 residues. The germline CDR1 and CDR2 sequences are MDHEN and SYDVKM. V lost 3 bases and J lost 6; bases outside the gene matches: 8. CDR3 bases: TGTGCCAGCAGTTTGAGACAGGGAGATGGTCAGCCCCAGCATTTT. Its protein is CASSLRQGDGQPQHF.

A remark on this clone: This is likely a read error, given that the CDR3 carries no conserved phenylalanine or tryptophan at its end. The rearrangement joins TRBV5-6 to TRBJ1-3; D perhaps matches TRBD1 (6 bases). CDR3 length equals 16 residues. The ends were cut back, 0 bases at V and 0 bases at J, with 10 bases in the middle. Germline V gene data show CDR1 as SGHDT and CDR2 as YYEEEE. The CDR3 region is CASSLGQVFSGNTIYL. The CDR3 nucleotides read TGTGCCAGCAGCTTGGGACAGGTCTTCTCTGGAAACACCATATATCTT.

The rearrangement links TRBV28 to TRBJ1-1, with unresolved D. There are 15 residues in the CDR3. Per germline, CDR1 MDHEN and CDR2 SYDVKM. Trimming removed 6 bases at V and 1 base at J, with 15 bases between. In nucleotides, the CDR3 is TGTGCCAGCAGCCAAAGCTTGGAGGGGAACACTGAAGCTTTCTTT. Amino acid sequence: CASSQSLEGNTEAFF. Using reference TRBV28 and TRBJ1-1 for the parts outside the CDR3, the full variable domain is DVKVTQSSRYLVKRTGEKVFLECVQDMDHENMFWYRQDPGLGLRLIYFSYDVKMKEKGDIPEGYSVSREKKERFSLILESASTNQTSMYLCASSQSLEGNTEAFFGQGTRLTVV.

V is TRBV6-1 and J is TRBJ2-5, with D tentatively TRBD1 (5 bases). The CDR3 runs 13 residues. Germline CDR1 reads MNHNS; CDR2 reads SASEGT. V dropped 4 bases and J dropped 4 bases, with 10 bases sitting between them. CDR3 nucleotides: TGTGCCAGCAGTGCGGGCAGGGTAGAGACCCAGTACTTC. Its protein is CASSAGRVETQYF.

The CDR3 reads CASADRGRGSGYTF. As DNA, the CDR3 is TGTGCCAGCGCCGACAGGGGGCGAGGGAGCGGCTACACCTTC. The rearrangement uses TRBV18 and TRBJ1-2; 10 positions match TRBD1. The ends lost 8 bases at V and 8 bases at J; junction bases unmatched: 11. The CDR3 consists of 14 residues. Germline assignment: CDR1 KGHSH and CDR2 LQKENI.

V usage is TRBV7-3 and J usage is TRBJ2-7, with 8 bases aligning to TRBD1. The CDR3 spans 14 residues. Trimming removed 5 bases from V and 2 bases from J; junction bases left unmatched: 5. The germline V gene has CDR1 SGHTA and CDR2 FQGTGA. Written as DNA, the CDR3 is TGTGCCAGCAGCGAACAGGGGGGACCCTACGAGCAGTACTTC. As protein: CASSEQGGPYEQYF. Full variable domain (missing parts from reference TRBV7-3 and TRBJ2-7): GAGVSQTPSNKVTEKGKYVELRCDPISGHTALYWYRQSLGQGPEFLIYFQGTGAADDSGLPNDRFFAVRPEGSVSTLKIQRTERGDSAVYLCASSEQGGPYEQYFGPGTRLTVT.

This clone was observed a handful of times. The chain couples TRBV9 to TRBJ1-4; unclear D gene. Per the germline V gene, CDR1 is SGDLS and CDR2 is YYNGEE. Trimming took 4 bases from V and 5 from J, leaving 15 bases between them. This CDR3 has 15 amino acids. The CDR3 nucleotides read TGTGCCAGCAGCCCACGTCGGGATCCGAATGAAAAACTGTTTTTT. Its translation is CASSPRRDPNEKLFF.

The chain joins TRBV21-1 to TRBJ1-5; the D call in the table, TRBD1, was not verified against the DNA. TRBV21-1 is classified as a pseudogene. The CDR3 length is 15 residues. CDR3 DNA: TGTGCCAGCAGCCCGGCCACAAGGGGAAATCAGCCCCAGCATTTT. Translation gives CASSPATRGNQPQHF.

This clone was counted a few times. V gene TRBV4-1 combines with J gene TRBJ2-7; 10 nucleotides agree with TRBD1. The CDR3 consists of 17 residues. V was pared by 5 bases and J by 3 bases, with 13 bases of the junction left unmatched. Per the germline V gene, CDR1 is MGHRA and CDR2 is YSYEKL. Here the CDR3 reads CASSRDTGTGEIYEQYF. The CDR3 DNA is TGCGCCAGCAGCAGAGACACCGGGACAGGGGAAATCTACGAGCAGTACTTC.

The chain carries TRBV5-6 and TRBJ1-1; tentative D call: TRBD1 (5 bases). CDR1 and CDR2 (germline): SGHDT, YYEEEE. The CDR3 extends over 14 amino acids. The V gene lost 3 bases and the J gene lost 3 bases, with 12 bases spanning the gap. CDR3 region: CASSSLGVDTEAFF. The DNA for the CDR3 is TGTGCCAGCAGCTCCTTAGGGGTGGACACTGAAGCTTTCTTT.

This rearrangement joins TRBV6-1 to TRBJ1-3; no clear D gene. The CDR3 contains 14 residues. Germline V gene sequence: CDR1 MNHNS, CDR2 SASEGT. V shed 2 bases and J shed 2 bases, with 7 bases lying between them. The CDR3 DNA is TGTGCCAGCAGTGAAATGCGGCCTGGAAACACCATATATTTT. Encoded protein: CASSEMRPGNTIYF.

The rearrangement joins TRBV6-1 to TRBJ2-3, with 7 bases matching TRBD2. The germline V gene encodes CDR1 MNHNS and CDR2 SASEGT. The CDR3 loop spans 18 amino acids. J gave up 2 bases and V 2 bases, and 13 bases lay outside the gene matches. CDR3 in amino acids: CASSEWGHGDYLTDTQYF. The CDR3 region has the DNA TGTGCCAGCAGTGAATGGGGTCATGGGGACTACCTCACAGATACGCAGTATTTT.

V usage is TRBV27 and J usage is TRBJ1-5, with 8 bases that match TRBD1. This CDR3 has 16 amino acids. V dropped 4 bases and J dropped 1; count of bases not matched to a gene: 6. Germline assignment: CDR1 MNHEY and CDR2 SMNVEV (reference sequence). The CDR3 protein is CASSSTDRGSNQPQHF. The CDR3 bases are TGTGCCAGCAGTTCGACCGACAGGGGCAGCAATCAGCCCCAGCATTTT.

The rearrangement uses TRBV30 and TRBJ1-1; 7 nucleotides agree with TRBD1. The CDR3 extends over 17 amino acids. Losses at the gene ends were 0 bases for V and 3 bases for J; bases not matched to a gene: 13. Germline V gene data show CDR1 as GTSNPN and CDR2 as SVGIG (reference sequence). CDR3 loop: CAWSVGPGGLVYTEAFF. CDR3 nucleotide sequence: TGTGCCTGGAGTGTAGGGCCAGGGGGATTGGTGTACACTGAAGCTTTCTTT.

The chain carries TRBV28 and TRBJ2-7; TRBD1 matches 11 bases. The ends lost 5 bases at V and 4 bases at J; junction bases unmatched: 7. Germline V lookup: CDR1 MDHEN, CDR2 SYDVKM. CDR3 length: 15 amino acids. The CDR3 DNA reads TGTGCCAGCAGTCCACGGACAGGGGGCGGGTACGAGCAGTACTTC. It translates to CASSPRTGGGYEQYF.

The chain has TRBV5-1 and TRBJ1-1, with 8 positions matching TRBD1. Germline V gene sequence: CDR1 SGHRS, CDR2 YFSETQ. The V gene end was trimmed by 0 bases and the J gene end by 6 bases; junction bases not matched to a gene: 7. This CDR3 comprises 15 residues. The CDR3 bases are TGCGCCAGCAGCTTGGGAGGACAGGGATGGTCTGAAGCTTTCTTT. Amino acids: CASSLGGQGWSEAFF.

The chain is built from TRBV14 and TRBJ2-3, with 14 bases identical to TRBD2. The J segment lost 7 bases and the V segment lost 4 bases, leaving 7 bases of the junction unmatched. The CDR3 is made up of 16 amino acids. Germline V gene data show CDR1 as SGHDN and CDR2 as FVKESK. In DNA, the CDR3 is TGTGCCAGCAGCCCCTCGGGACTAGCGGGGGTACATACGCAGTATTTT. It translates to CASSPSGLAGVHTQYF.

This clone was counted only a few times. The J gene is TRBJ2-1, the V gene TRBV5-4; 8 bases fit TRBD2. This CDR3 is built from 16 residues. After removal of 4 bases from V and 6 bases from J, the junction contained 12 bases not matched to a gene. The V gene's germline CDR1 is SGHNT and CDR2 YYREEE (reference sequence). Here the CDR3 DNA reads TGTGCCAGCAGCCCTCCTCCGCGGGGGGAGACCAATGAGCAGTTCTTC. It codes for CASSPPPRGETNEQFF. The variable domain in full, completed from reference TRBV5-4 and TRBJ2-1, reads ETGVTQSPTHLIKTRGQQVTLRCSSQSGHNTVSWYQQALGQGPQFIFQYYREEENGRGNFPPRFSGLQFPNYSSELNVNALELDDSALYLCASSPPPRGETNEQFFGPGTRLTVL.

The CDR3 reads CASSKGDRGQYYGYTF. CDR3 DNA: TGTGCCAGCAGCAAGGGGGACAGGGGGCAGTACTATGGCTACACCTTC. This chain links TRBV5-8 with TRBJ1-2; 12 nucleotides line up with TRBD1. The CDR3 is 16 amino acids. Germline assignment: CDR1 SGHTS and CDR2 YDEGEE. V lost 4 bases and J lost 3; bases outside the gene matches: 7.